Presented here are 18 T cell receptor beta chains from one specimen sequenced in a study of T cell responses to AZD1222 COVID-19 vaccine. Some clones are missing from TCRdb's copy, which holds only in-frame ones; the method was immunoSEQ multiplex PCR. The sample consists of 90,000 to 130,000 clones, about 86% of them appearing once. Specimen: peripheral blood, collected on day 0 of AZD1222 vaccination. The receptors derive from an adult in good health.

This sequence joins TRBV19 and TRBJ2-6, with D uncertain. Germline CDR1 reads LNHDA; CDR2 reads SQIVND (reference sequence). V was pared by 3 bases and J by 1 base, with 10 bases between. The CDR3 sequence is 16 residues long. The CDR3 sequence is CASSIQSGSGANVLTF. Written as DNA, the CDR3 is TGTGCCAGTAGTATCCAGTCAGGTTCTGGGGCCAACGTCCTGACTTTC.

This chain joins TRBV7-6 and TRBJ1-2, with D uncertain. The CDR3 runs 14 residues. Trimming took 6 bases from V and 8 from J, leaving 19 bases between them. Per the germline V gene, CDR1 is SGHVS and CDR2 is FNYEAQ. The CDR3 loop reads CASSLPNQGRGYTF. In DNA, the CDR3 is TGTGCCAGCAGTCTCCCTAATCAAGGCCGGGGCTACACCTTC.

This sequence joins TRBV12-3 or TRBV12-4 and TRBJ1-4, with TRBD1 identical over 8 bases. The CDR3 loop spans 13 amino acids. The ends lost 3 bases at V and 8 bases at J; junction bases unmatched: 2. CDR3: CASSFQGAEKLFF. The CDR3, as DNA: TGTGCCAGCAGTTTTCAGGGGGCCGAAAAACTGTTTTTT.

The chain has TRBV5-4 and TRBJ1-2, with a weak D call TRBD1 (5 bases). Deletions cut 5 bases from V and 5 bases from J, with 19 bases between. The CDR3 length is 15 residues. Per germline, CDR1 SGHNT and CDR2 YYREEE (reference sequence). The CDR3 region is CASRGPGGARYGYTF. In DNA form, the CDR3 reads TGTGCCAGCAGGGGCCCAGGAGGGGCCCGGTATGGCTACACCTTC.

CDR3 residues: CASNPFRGHNEQFF. The CDR3 bases are TGTGCCAGCAACCCTTTTCGGGGACACAATGAGCAGTTCTTC. The chain is built from TRBV28 and TRBJ2-1; D assignment may be TRBD1 or TRBD2 (5 bases each). The CDR3 loop spans 14 amino acids. Trimming shortened V by 7 bases and J by 5 bases, and 15 bases separated the two germline ends. Germline CDR1 reads MDHEN; CDR2 reads SYDVKM.

This clone has more than one count but fewer than ten. This chain joins TRBV28 and TRBJ2-7; D is perhaps TRBD1 or TRBD2 (5 bases each). Trimming removed 5 bases from V and 6 bases from J, with 20 bases in between. The CDR3 is made up of 15 amino acids. Germline CDR1 is MDHEN and CDR2 is SYDVKM. The CDR3 reads CASSIPGTKGGEQYF. CDR3 coding DNA: TGTGCCAGCAGTATTCCCGGGACCAAGGGTGGCGAGCAGTACTTC.

In DNA form, the CDR3 reads TGTGCCAGCAGCGACCACCACCGAAACGTTTACAATGAGCAGTTCTTC. This translates into CASSDHHRNVYNEQFF. The chain combines TRBV11-2 with TRBJ2-1; D gene unclear. Trimming pared 5 bases from V and 4 bases from J, leaving 18 bases between. The CDR3 extends over 16 amino acids. The V gene's germline CDR1 is SGHAT and CDR2 FQNNGV.

This chain links TRBV3-1 (or the pseudogene TRBV3-2) with TRBJ2-7; 11 nucleotides match TRBD1. Germline trimming cut 6 bases from V and 4 bases from J; bases unmatched to any gene: 8. The CDR3 length is 15 residues. Germline CDR1 and CDR2: LGHDT and YNNKEL (reference sequence). The CDR3 here is CASRSGQGASYEQYF. CDR3 sequence (DNA): TGTGCCAGCAGATCCGGACAGGGGGCTTCGTACGAGCAGTACTTC.

The V and J genes are TRBV7-9 and TRBJ1-1, with D possibly TRBD1 on 5 matching bases. Deletions cut 4 bases from V and 4 bases from J, with 10 bases between. The CDR3 is 13 residues long. CDR1 SEHNR and CDR2 FQNEAQ come from the germline V gene (reference sequence). The CDR3 DNA reads TGTGCCAGCAGCTCAACGGGGCTCACTGAAGCTTTCTTT. This gives the protein CASSSTGLTEAFF.

The chain uses TRBV6-5 and TRBJ1-1; D possibly corresponds to TRBD1 (6 bases). The CDR3 is 16 amino acids. The V and J ends lost 2 bases and 1 base respectively, with 14 bases between them. Looked up from germline, CDR1 is MNHEY and CDR2 is SVGAGI. The CDR3, as DNA: TGTGCCAGCAGTTACGGGTTTGCAGGGGAGAACACTGAAGCTTTCTTT. It is translated as CASSYGFAGENTEAFF.

This clone was counted only a few times. This sequence joins TRBV5-8 and TRBJ1-2; no clear D gene. CDR1 SGHTS and CDR2 YDEGEE come from the germline V gene. Trimming removed 0 bases at V and 8 bases at J, with 8 bases between. CDR3 length equals 12 residues. This CDR3 reads CASSLGSGGYTF. CDR3 bases: TGTGCCAGCAGCTTGGGGTCTGGAGGCTACACCTTC.

This chain joins TRBV19 and TRBJ2-3; D tentatively fits TRBD1 or TRBD2 (5 bases each). CDR1 and CDR2 from the germline V gene are LNHDA and SQIVND (reference sequence). The length of the CDR3 is 14 residues. Trimming removed 5 bases at V and 4 bases at J, with 13 bases between. The CDR3 DNA reads as TGTGCCAGTAGTTTTTCAAGAGGGGCAGATACGCAGTATTTT. This translates into CASSFSRGADTQYF.

This clone was picked up one time. The gene calls are TRBV7-2 and TRBJ2-1; D gene unclear. Germline CDR1 reads SGHTA; CDR2 reads FQGNSA. V was trimmed by 4 bases and J by 4 bases, leaving 11 bases between them. The CDR3 is made up of 14 amino acids. The chain's CDR3 is CASSSALVYNEQFF. In DNA form, the CDR3 reads TGTGCCAGCAGCTCCGCGTTGGTTTACAATGAGCAGTTCTTC.

The chain links TRBV6-5 to TRBJ2-7; maybe TRBD2 (8 bases). V dropped 7 bases and J dropped 6 bases, with 19 bases sitting between them. The CDR3 length is 14 residues. The germline CDR1 and CDR2 sequences are MNHEY and SVGAGI. The CDR3 here is CASKEGTRGREQYF. DNA for the CDR3: TGTGCCAGCAAGGAAGGGACTAGGGGGCGCGAGCAGTACTTC.

The chain uses TRBV7-2 and TRBJ2-7, with D hard to call. The CDR3 covers 14 residues. V was shortened by 4 bases and J by 0 bases, with 10 bases between the two germline ends. Germline CDR1 is SGHTA and CDR2 is FQGNSA. DNA for the CDR3: TGTGCCAGCAGCTACCTAGGAAGCTCCTACGAGCAGTACTTC. It yields the protein CASSYLGSSYEQYF.

The chain employs TRBV28 and TRBJ1-6; TRBD1 aligns across 9 bases. J lost 7 bases, V lost 5 bases, and 6 bases had no gene match. This CDR3 is 15 amino acids long. The germline V gene encodes CDR1 MDHEN and CDR2 SYDVKM. The CDR3 DNA sequence: TGTGCCAGCAGTGTACCGGGACAGGGAAATTCACCCCTCCACTTT. Translated, it gives CASSVPGQGNSPLHF.

Here the CDR3 reads CASSYSWGDQETQYF. CDR3 nucleotides: TGTGCCAGCAGCTATAGTTGGGGGGACCAAGAGACCCAGTACTTC. The chain uses TRBV7-9 and TRBJ2-5; possibly TRBD2 for D (6 bases). The CDR3 length is 15 residues. Germline CDR1 is SEHNR and CDR2 is FQNEAQ (reference sequence). The germline V and J ends were trimmed by 4 bases and 0 bases, with 12 bases remaining between them.

The J gene is TRBJ1-2, the V gene TRBV5-5; D gene uncertain. Germline V gives CDR1 SGHKS, CDR2 YYEKEE (reference sequence). Trimming cost V 7 bases and J 2 bases, with 12 bases left between them. The CDR3 totals 13 residues. The CDR3: CASSPLENYGYTF. DNA for the CDR3: TGTGCCAGCTCCCCCCTAGAAAACTATGGCTACACCTTC.